This is a list of T cell receptor beta chains from one sample in a study of early T cells in non-severe SARS-CoV-2 infection. TCRdb recomputed calls from the 5' RACE reads with MiXCR, one row per CDR3 protein. The sample includes roughly 50,000 distinct CDR3 sequences, 8% to 10% of them seen just once. The material sequenced was whole blood. These receptors originate from an adult who was a healthcare worker with PCR-confirmed SARS-CoV-2 infection or an uninfected control (not recorded which). The CDR3 runs from the conserved cysteine through the conserved F or W. Each record gives: V gene, J gene, clone size, D gene, CDR3 DNA, CDR3 protein. D genes are given only for firm matches. A row's size may be missing; if present it is once, few, many or a size class.

>TRBV7-8|TRBJ2-1|few|NA
TGTGCCAGCAGCCTAAGCAGGGACACACACAATGAGCAGTTCTTC
CASSLSRDTHNEQFF
>TRBV5-1|TRBJ2-5|few|NA
TGCGCCAGCAGCTTGGCCTTCTCAGGGGAACAAGAGACCCAGTACTTC
CASSLAFSGEQETQYF
>TRBV29-1|TRBJ2-1|NA|TRBD2
TGCAGCGTTGAAGATCTGGGAGGGTCCTACAATGAGCAGTTCTTC
CSVEDLGGSYNEQFF
>TRBV29-1|TRBJ2-3|few|TRBD2
TGCAGCGCCCACAGCGGGGCCGGGGGAGATACGCAGTATTTT
CSAHSGAGGDTQYF
>TRBV28|TRBJ2-3|NA|TRBD2
TGTGCCAGCAGTGGGGGGGTTCCGCCAGATACGCAGTATTTT
CASSGGVPPDTQYF
>TRBV12-3/TRBV12-4|TRBJ2-5|NA|NA
TGTGCCAGTGGTGTCTGGGGACTCCAAGAGACCCAGTACTTC
CASGVWGLQETQYF
>TRBV11-2|TRBJ1-1|NA|NA
TGTGCCAGCAGTTTCGGGGTTCCCCGTGCGTCTGAAGCTTTCTTT
CASSFGVPRASEAFF
>TRBV5-1|TRBJ2-7|few|TRBD2
TGCGCCAGCAGCTGGCCGGGAGGGGACTCCTCCTACGAGCAGTACTTC
CASSWPGGDSSYEQYF
>TRBV12-3/TRBV12-4|TRBJ1-2|few|NA
TGTGCCAGCAGCCTTTGGGGGTCGGGCGGCTACACCTTC
CASSLWGSGGYTF
>TRBV5-1|TRBJ2-5|few|NA
TGCGCCAGCAGCTTGATCCCCGTTACAGGGTATGAGACCCAGTACTTC
CASSLIPVTGYETQYF
>TRBV12-3/TRBV12-4|TRBJ2-3|NA|TRBD2
TGTGCCAGCAGTCCGGGGGGGAACCTGGATACGCAGTATTTT
CASSPGGNLDTQYF
>TRBV24-1|TRBJ2-1|NA|NA
TGTGCCACCAGTGATTCCCGGACCAAGCACTACAATGAGCAGTTCTTC
CATSDSRTKHYNEQFF
>TRBV28|TRBJ2-1|many|NA
TGTGCCAGCAGTTTATTTCGTGAGCAGTTCTTC
CASSLFREQFF
>TRBV5-1|TRBJ2-1|few|NA
TGCGCCAGCAGCTCCGGACAGACTTACAATGAGCAGTTCTTC
CASSSGQTYNEQFF
>TRBV7-7|TRBJ2-2|many|NA
TGTGCTAGCAGCCCCAAGGGGGGATTAACCGGGGAGCTGTTTTTT
CASSPKGGLTGELFF
>TRBV7-9|TRBJ2-5|few|TRBD2
TGTGCCAGCAGTCAAGCTACTAGCGGCCAAGAGACCCAGTACTTC
CASSQATSGQETQYF
>TRBV10-3|TRBJ2-2|few|NA
TGTGCCATCAGACCTAGTATTTCTAGCGCAACCGGGGAGCTGTTTTTT
CAIRPSISSATGELFF
>TRBV7-2|TRBJ2-2|many|NA
TGTGCCAGCAGCTTAGGTGGTAGCGGGAACACCGGGGAGCTGTTTTTT
CASSLGGSGNTGELFF
>TRBV12-2|TRBJ2-1|NA|NA
TGTGCAAGTTACCCCCTAAGGAACAATGAGCAGTTCTTC
CASYPLRNNEQFF
>TRBV11-2|TRBJ2-3|NA|NA
TGTGCCAGCAGCTTAGAACAGAGAGTGACGCAGTATTTT
CASSLEQRVTQYF
>TRBV7-6|TRBJ2-1|many|TRBD1
TGTGCCAGCAGTCCTATGACAGGGATGGATGAGCAGTTCTTC
CASSPMTGMDEQFF
>TRBV6-1|TRBJ1-6|NA|NA
TGTGCCAGCAGTGACGGCTTTTTGACAAATTCACCCCTCCACTTT
CASSDGFLTNSPLHF